The present T cell receptor (beta chain) was sequenced within a study of memory CD4+ T cells and cytomegalovirus serostatus. The sort gate was single viable CD3+CD4+CD8-CD45RO+ cells for memory CD4+ T cells. Method: immunoSEQ multiplex PCR; TCRdb's copy keeps in-frame clones and lacks some. Of 35,000 to 55,000 clones in the sample, over 60% were seen once. This CDR3 is 15 amino acids long. The germline V and J ends were trimmed by 6 bases and 2 bases, with 17 bases remaining between them. Germline V CDR1 and CDR2: LNHDA, SQIVND (reference sequence). Material: memory CD4+ T cells from blood. The clonotype originates from an adult in good health and CMV-seronegative. This chain connects TRBV19 to TRBJ2-7, with D hard to call. The CDR3 nucleotides read TGTGCCAGTAGCTACTCGACGGAGAGTGCCTACGAGCAGTACTTC. Its translation: CASSYSTESAYEQYF.